A selection of T cell receptor beta chains follows, all from one sample in a study of cytomegalovirus exposure and HLA in healthy donors. Clones were read by immunoSEQ multiplex PCR, and TCRdb kept only the in-frame ones, dropping some. In the table there are 110,000 or so clones, more than 80% of which are singletons. Sequencing was performed on PBMCs. The origin of the receptors is a man aged 35-49 years in good health and CMV-seronegative. The CDR3 runs from the conserved cysteine through the conserved F or W. D genes are given only for firm matches. Clone size is stated in some rows and not others, as once, few, many or a class when expanded.

size,V,D,J,CDR3,DNA
few,TRBV6-6,.,TRBJ2-7,CATSSDYEQYF,TGTGCCACCTCCAGCGACTACGAGCAGTACTTC
once,TRBV6-1,.,TRBJ1-1,CASSARGLNTEAFF,TGTGCCAGCAGTGCGCGGGGGCTCAACACTGAAGCTTTCTTT
.,TRBV7-3,TRBD2,TRBJ2-2,CASSSGLGTTGELFF,TGTGCCAGCAGCTCCGGACTAGGTACCACCGGGGAGCTGTTTTTT
.,TRBV7-2,.,TRBJ2-1,CASSINEQFF,TGTGCCAGCAGCATAAATGAGCAGTTCTTC
few,TRBV12-5,TRBD1,TRBJ1-3,CASGLGGQASAGNTIYF,TGTGCTAGTGGTTTGGGGGGACAGGCCAGCGCTGGAAACACCATATATTTT
.,TRBV7-2,TRBD1,TRBJ2-3,CASSEDRGRYTQYF,TGTGCCAGCAGCGAGGACAGGGGGCGGTATACGCAGTATTTT
.,TRBV7-2,.,TRBJ1-3,CASSSHPINTIYF,TGTGCCAGCAGCTCCCATCCTATTAACACCATATATTTT
.,TRBV27,.,TRBJ1-1,CASSGLWPTTEAFF,TGTGCCAGCAGTGGACTATGGCCAACCACTGAAGCTTTCTTT
.,TRBV10-2,.,TRBJ1-4,CASTTGPNEKLFF,TGCGCCAGCACAACAGGACCGAATGAAAAACTGTTTTTT
.,TRBV4-3,TRBD2,TRBJ2-1,CASSQDASGSYNEQFF,TGCGCCAGCAGCCAAGATGCTAGCGGGAGTTACAATGAGCAGTTCTTC
.,TRBV5-1,.,TRBJ2-7,CASSSSGSYEQYF,TGCGCCAGCAGCTCCAGCGGTTCCTACGAGCAGTACTTC
.,TRBV6-6,TRBD1,TRBJ1-5,CASSYPMTGAVQPQHF,TGTGCCAGCAGTTACCCTATGACAGGGGCCGTACAGCCCCAGCATTTT
.,TRBV29-1,TRBD2,TRBJ2-7,CSVLLGGRNEQYF,TGCAGCGTTCTACTCGGGGGGAGGAACGAGCAGTACTTC
.,TRBV5-6,TRBD1,TRBJ1-1,CASRDRGGANTEAFF,TGTGCCAGCAGAGACAGGGGAGGGGCGAACACTGAAGCTTTCTTT
.,TRBV27,TRBD2,TRBJ2-5,CASSFTWREAQYF,TGTGCCAGCAGTTTTACTTGGCGGGAGGCCCAGTACTTC
.,TRBV6-6,.,TRBJ1-5,CASTTQGNQPQHF,TGTGCCAGCACCACACAGGGAAATCAGCCCCAGCATTTT
.,TRBV15,.,TRBJ1-5,CATSRGVSNQPQHF,TGTGCCACCAGCAGAGGCGTTAGCAATCAGCCCCAGCATTTT
once,TRBV11-2,.,TRBJ2-7,CASSLVGGPSYEQYF,TGTGCCAGCAGCCTAGTGGGAGGTCCCTCCTACGAGCAGTACTTC
.,TRBV6-1,.,TRBJ1-4,CASSLQGGEKLFF,TGTGCCAGCAGCTTACAGGGTGGAGAAAAACTGTTTTTT
.,TRBV5-6,.,TRBJ2-2,CASSLGLDTGELFF,TGTGCCAGCAGCTTGGGCCTAGACACCGGGGAGCTGTTTTTT
.,TRBV11-3,TRBD2,TRBJ2-1,CASSPAPGLAGGAIGEQFF,TGTGCCAGCAGCCCCGCTCCGGGGCTAGCGGGAGGGGCTATTGGTGAGCAGTTCTTC
.,TRBV5-1,.,TRBJ1-1,CASSYGGVFTEAFF,TGCGCCAGCAGTTATGGGGGGGTTTTCACTGAAGCTTTCTTT
.,TRBV11-2,TRBD2,TRBJ2-5,CASSQGLAQETQYF,TGTGCCAGCAGCCAAGGACTAGCCCAAGAGACCCAGTACTTC
.,TRBV29-1,TRBD2,TRBJ2-3,CSVRLAVTDTQYF,TGCAGCGTTCGACTAGCTGTGACAGATACGCAGTATTTT
.,TRBV19,.,TRBJ1-2,CASTGFGGYTF,TGTGCCAGTACAGGGTTTGGTGGCTACACCTTC
few,TRBV5-6,.,TRBJ1-3,CASSLAGVTGNTIYF,TGTGCCAGCAGCTTGGCCGGGGTTACTGGAAACACCATATATTTT
.,TRBV27,.,TRBJ1-1,CASSNRDAGFNF,TGTGCCAGCAGTAACCGGGACGCGGGGTTTAATTTT
.,TRBV27,.,TRBJ2-4,CASSPGGGKNSQYF,TGTGCCAGCAGTCCAGGGGGAGGCAAAAACAGTCAGTACTTC
.,TRBV10-1,TRBD2,TRBJ2-3,CASRPGLETDTQYF,TGCGCCAGCAGGCCGGGACTAGAAACAGATACGCAGTATTTT
.,TRBV5-1,TRBD1,TRBJ1-3,CASSLQGEGNTIYF,TGCGCCAGCAGCTTACAGGGGGAGGGAAACACCATATATTTT
.,TRBV19,TRBD1,TRBJ2-7,CASSPSGTQGAYEQYF,TGTGCCAGTAGTCCCTCCGGGACCCAGGGGGCCTACGAGCAGTACTTC
.,TRBV29-1,.,TRBJ2-1,CSVFDSYNEQFF,TGCAGCGTTTTCGACAGTTACAATGAGCAGTTCTTC
.,TRBV5-1,.,TRBJ2-1,CASSLAEASSYNEQFF,TGCGCCAGCAGCTTGGCCGAGGCGAGCTCCTACAATGAGCAGTTCTTC
few,TRBV11-2,.,TRBJ2-7,CASSFHSYEQYF,TGTGCCAGCAGCTTTCACTCCTACGAGCAGTACTTC
.,TRBV19,TRBD1,TRBJ1-4,CASSDRGLTNEKLFF,TGTGCCAGTAGCGACAGGGGGCTAACTAATGAAAAACTGTTTTTT
once,TRBV28,.,TRBJ1-2,CASSLLGDGYTF,TGTGCCAGCAGTTTACTAGGGGATGGCTACACCTTC
.,TRBV18,.,TRBJ2-7,CASSEEYEQYF,TGTGCCAGCTCAGAGGAATACGAGCAGTACTTC
.,TRBV27,TRBD1,TRBJ2-5,CASSLLAGGRETQYF,TGTGCCAGCAGTTTATTGGCAGGGGGCAGGGAGACCCAGTACTTC
.,TRBV27,TRBD1,TRBJ2-1,CASRPPGQQSYNEQFF,TGTGCCAGCCGCCCTCCGGGACAGCAGTCCTACAATGAGCAGTTCTTC
.,TRBV7-9,TRBD1,TRBJ1-6,CASSLSQGYDSLHF,TGTGCCAGCAGCTTATCACAGGGGTACGATTCCCTCCACTTT